Listed below are T cell receptor beta chains from one sample, sequenced in a study of T cells in localized non-small cell lung cancer. This table comes from immunoSEQ multiplex PCR, and its TCRdb copy is limited to in-frame clones, with some not included. The table records 100,000 to 150,000 clones, about 89% of them present only once. The specimen was peripheral blood, collected before any cancer treatment. All receptors come from a female donor of 60 years or more with stage I lung adenocarcinoma. CDR3s include the opening cysteine and the closing phenylalanine or tryptophan. A D gene is named only where the DNA matches it firmly. Rows give clone size only sometimes, using once, few, many, or a class for an expanded clone.

j_call,d_call,clone_size,v_call,cdr3_aa,cdr3_nt
TRBJ2-5,.,.,TRBV18,CASSVDGRQETQYF,TGTGCCAGCTCAGTGGATGGGAGGCAAGAGACCCAGTACTTC
TRBJ1-1,.,few,TRBV30,CAWSDPNPGRAFF,TGTGCCTGGAGTGACCCGAATCCAGGGAGAGCTTTCTTT
TRBJ2-5,.,.,TRBV29-1,CSARIGPETQYF,TGCAGCGCGCGAATAGGGCCAGAGACCCAGTACTTC
TRBJ1-1,.,.,TRBV7-3,CASSPTQGRARAFF,TGTGCCAGCAGCCCCACACAGGGAAGGGCCAGGGCTTTCTTT
TRBJ2-7,TRBD1,.,TRBV5-1,CASSLFGTGDGEQYF,TGCGCCAGCAGCTTGTTTGGGACAGGGGACGGGGAGCAGTACTTC
TRBJ1-1,.,.,TRBV9,CASSVTQGRPTEAFF,TGTGCCAGCAGCGTAACCCAGGGGCGCCCCACTGAAGCTTTCTTT
TRBJ2-1,TRBD1,.,TRBV27,CASSDRGRGNEQFF,TGTGCCAGCTCCGACAGGGGGCGCGGCAATGAGCAGTTCTTC
TRBJ1-2,.,once,TRBV7-8,CASSNQRAGINPNYGYTF,TGTGCCAGCAGCAACCAGCGGGCAGGGATCAATCCTAACTATGGCTACACCTTC
TRBJ1-2,TRBD1,few,TRBV5-4,CASSRGQEDGYTF,TGTGCCAGCAGCCGTGGACAGGAGGATGGCTACACCTTC
TRBJ2-2,.,.,TRBV2,CASSVSSGELFF,TGTGCCAGCAGTGTCTCTTCTGGGGAGCTGTTTTTT
TRBJ2-7,TRBD2,.,TRBV2,CATGTSGPYEQYF,TGTGCCACCGGGACTAGCGGGCCCTACGAGCAGTACTTC
TRBJ2-2,TRBD2,.,TRBV9,CASRTSPNTGELFF,TGTGCCAGCCGGACTAGCCCGAACACCGGGGAGCTGTTTTTT
TRBJ2-1,TRBD2,.,TRBV7-9,CASSFGTSGNEQFF,TGTGCCAGCAGCTTTGGGACTAGCGGGAATGAGCAGTTCTTC
TRBJ1-4,.,.,TRBV28,CASAEGGDEKLFF,TGTGCCAGCGCCGAGGGGGGCGATGAAAAACTGTTTTTT
TRBJ2-7,.,.,TRBV7-9,CASSFASRTYEQYF,TGTGCCAGCAGCTTCGCTAGCAGAACCTACGAGCAGTACTTC
TRBJ2-3,TRBD2,once,TRBV5-1,CASSFLAGEGTDTQYF,TGCGCCAGCAGCTTTTTAGCGGGAGAAGGCACAGATACGCAGTATTTT
TRBJ2-5,TRBD2,.,TRBV27,CASRSLSGTKETQYF,TGTGCCAGCAGATCCCTTAGCGGGACTAAAGAGACCCAGTACTTC
TRBJ2-3,.,.,TRBV19,CASSSGSTWSEADF,TGTGCCAGTAGTTCGGGGTCGACGTGGTCCGAGGCGGATTTT
TRBJ1-3,.,.,TRBV28,CASSLTFFGRENTIYF,TGTGCCAGCAGTTTGACATTCTTTGGGAGGGAAAACACCATATATTTT
TRBJ2-2,.,.,TRBV9,CASSESGGTGELFF,TGTGCCAGCAGCGAAAGCGGAGGGACCGGGGAGCTGTTTTTT
TRBJ2-5,TRBD1,.,TRBV6-1,CASRAQGVPETQYF,TGTGCCAGCAGAGCCCAGGGGGTCCCAGAGACCCAGTACTTC
TRBJ2-3,.,.,TRBV7-3,CASSRGGADTQYF,TGTGCCAGCAGCCGAGGTGGGGCAGATACGCAGTATTTT
TRBJ1-3,.,.,TRBV19,CASSALGVSGNTIYF,TGTGCCAGTAGTGCGCTTGGGGTCTCTGGAAACACCATATATTTT
TRBJ1-1,.,.,TRBV9,CASSVQEGGTEAFF,TGTGCCAGCAGCGTCCAAGAAGGGGGAACTGAAGCTTTCTTT
TRBJ1-1,.,.,TRBV5-1,CASSLVRGITEAFF,TGCGCCAGCAGCTTGGTAAGGGGGATCACTGAAGCTTTCTTT
TRBJ2-1,.,.,TRBV9,CASSPSAGSYNEQFF,TGTGCCAGCAGTCCAAGCGCGGGATCCTACAATGAGCAGTTCTTC
TRBJ2-1,TRBD2,.,TRBV15,CATSGTSVYNEQFF,TGTGCCACCTCCGGGACTAGCGTCTACAATGAGCAGTTCTTC
TRBJ2-2,TRBD2,.,TRBV19,CASSNPGLLTGELFF,TGTGCCAGTAGCAACCCGGGACTACTTACCGGGGAGCTGTTTTTT
TRBJ2-3,.,.,TRBV2,CASSVSRPDTQYF,TGTGCCAGCAGTGTGTCGCGACCAGATACGCAGTATTTT
TRBJ1-1,.,once,TRBV5-3,CARSIRESLNTEAFF,TGTGCCAGAAGCATACGAGAGTCCCTTAACACTGAAGCTTTCTTT
TRBJ1-1,.,.,TRBV7-9,CASSLAGENTEAFF,TGTGCCAGCAGCTTGGCAGGGGAGAACACTGAAGCTTTCTTT
TRBJ2-2,.,.,TRBV27,CASKPYKDRTNTGELFF,TGTGCCAGCAAACCTTATAAGGACCGTACGAACACCGGGGAGCTGTTTTTT
TRBJ1-1,.,once,TRBV11-2,CASSLGYNTEAFF,TGTGCCAGCAGTCTGGGTTACAACACTGAAGCTTTCTTT
TRBJ2-7,.,.,TRBV6-5,CASSYPPSPEQYF,TGTGCCAGCAGTTACCCCCCAAGCCCCGAGCAGTACTTC
TRBJ2-1,TRBD1,.,TRBV30,CAWEGAASYNEQFF,TGTGCCTGGGAGGGGGCGGCCTCCTACAATGAGCAGTTCTTC
TRBJ2-1,.,once,TRBV5-1,CASSWGQPIYNEQFF,TGCGCCAGCAGCTGGGGACAACCGATCTACAATGAGCAGTTCTTC
TRBJ2-5,.,.,TRBV28,CASSRTLQETQYF,TGTGCCAGCAGTAGGACACTACAAGAGACCCAGTACTTC
TRBJ2-1,TRBD2,.,TRBV7-9,CASSFSGKGSNEQFF,TGTGCCAGCAGCTTCAGCGGGAAGGGTAGCAATGAGCAGTTCTTC
TRBJ2-3,TRBD2,once,TRBV7-9,CASSLGSLAGSTDTQYF,TGTGCCAGCAGCTTAGGGTCTCTAGCGGGAAGCACAGATACGCAGTATTTT
TRBJ2-1,TRBD2,.,TRBV15,CATSRGGLAGSYNEQFF,TGTGCCACCAGCAGAGGGGGACTAGCGGGCTCCTACAATGAGCAGTTCTTC
TRBJ2-7,TRBD2,.,TRBV30,CAWAKIAGGTYEQYF,TGTGCCTGGGCTAAGATAGCGGGAGGGACCTACGAGCAGTACTTC
TRBJ2-7,TRBD2,.,TRBV7-3,CASSLGTSASYEQYF,TGTGCCAGCAGCTTAGGGACTAGCGCCTCCTACGAGCAGTACTTC
TRBJ1-2,TRBD1,.,TRBV6-5,CASSKQGAPNYGYTF,TGTGCCAGCAGTAAGCAGGGGGCCCCTAACTATGGCTACACCTTC
TRBJ1-2,.,.,TRBV5-4,CASTSPASGYTF,TGTGCCAGCACCTCGCCGGCCTCCGGCTACACCTTC
TRBJ2-4,TRBD2,once,TRBV6-1,CASSEGLAGNIQYF,TGTGCCAGCAGTGAGGGACTAGCGGGAAACATTCAGTACTTC
TRBJ2-7,TRBD1,.,TRBV28,CASTETGVVREQYF,TGTGCCAGCACCGAGACAGGGGTGGTCAGGGAGCAGTACTTC
TRBJ1-2,.,.,TRBV6-6,CASSYSSGGYTF,TGTGCCAGCAGTTACTCTTCGGGGGGCTACACCTTC
TRBJ2-3,TRBD2,once,TRBV5-1,CASRRQVLGGPSEDTQYF,TGCGCCAGCAGACGCCAAGTTTTGGGAGGGCCCTCGGAAGATACGCAGTATTTT
TRBJ2-3,TRBD2,.,TRBV7-6,CASSPWGGVVDTQYF,TGTGCCAGCAGCCCCTGGGGGGGAGTGGTAGATACGCAGTATTTT
TRBJ2-5,TRBD2,.,TRBV5-1,CASSTLTSGSQETQYF,TGCGCCAGCAGCACTTTGACAAGCGGGAGTCAAGAGACCCAGTACTTC
TRBJ1-1,TRBD1,.,TRBV13,CASSSRQGNTEAFF,TGTGCCAGCAGCTCCCGACAGGGGAACACTGAAGCTTTCTTT
TRBJ2-1,.,.,TRBV29-1,CSVGGYNEQFF,TGCAGCGTTGGAGGTTACAATGAGCAGTTCTTC
TRBJ2-2,TRBD2,.,TRBV11-1,CASSVAGVGTGELFF,TGTGCCAGCAGCGTAGCGGGAGTTGGCACCGGGGAGCTGTTTTTT
TRBJ2-7,.,.,TRBV27,CASSSRFSSYEQYF,TGTGCCAGCAGTTCGAGATTCAGCTCCTACGAGCAGTACTTC
TRBJ2-1,TRBD2,.,TRBV15,CATSRDRAGVDEQFF,TGTGCCACCAGCAGAGATCGGGCGGGAGTCGATGAGCAGTTCTTC